Presented here are 25 T cell receptor beta chains from one specimen sequenced in a study of shared clonotypes between healthy human individuals. Profiling relied on immunoSEQ multiplex PCR, and the TCRdb table lists in-frame clones only, not all of them. The sample contains about 2.4 million clones, under 95% of which appear only once. The sample was naive CD4+ T cells from PBMCs. The subset was: CD45RA+ positively selected. The receptors here all came from a man between 18 and 29 years old in good health. Some clones in this sample may be carry-over from other donors' samples.

The gene calls are TRBV25-1 and TRBJ2-6; D call uncertain. This CDR3 comprises 15 residues. CDR1 and CDR2 from the germline V gene are MGHDK and SYGVNS. The V gene lost 3 bases and the J gene lost 2 bases, with 8 bases spanning the gap. This CDR3 is CASSDARPGANVLTF. CDR3 DNA: TGTGCCAGCAGTGACGCTAGGCCTGGGGCCAACGTCCTGACTTTC. The entire variable domain, with the rest obtained from reference TRBV25-1 and TRBJ2-6, is as follows: EADIYQTPRYLVIGTGKKITLECSQTMGHDKMYWYQQDPGMELHLIHYSYGVNSTEKGDLSSESTVSRIRTEHFPLTLESARPSHTSQYLCASSDARPGANVLTFGAGSRLTVL.

The rearrangement uses TRBV28 and TRBJ1-2; TRBD1 matches 8 bases. V dropped 7 bases and J dropped 7; count of bases not matched to a gene: 8. This CDR3 spans 13 amino acids. Per the germline V gene, CDR1 is MDHEN and CDR2 is SYDVKM. CDR3 bases: TGTGCCAGCAACCCAGGGGGCGATTTTGGCTACACCTTC. This codes for CASNPGGDFGYTF.

The V gene is TRBV28, the J gene TRBJ1-5; 7 positions match TRBD1. The length of the CDR3 is 16 residues. V lost 4 bases to trimming and J lost 1 base; unmatched junction nucleotides: 7. Germline V gives CDR1 MDHEN, CDR2 SYDVKM. The CDR3 reads CASSWGQGVSNQPQHF. Here the CDR3 DNA reads TGTGCCAGCAGTTGGGGGCAGGGGGTGAGCAATCAGCCCCAGCATTTT.

The chain combines TRBV5-1 with TRBJ2-3, with 12 bases aligning to TRBD2. Trimming took 3 bases from V and 8 from J; bases not matched to a gene: 22. Germline CDR1 SGHRS, CDR2 YFSETQ. The CDR3 is 20 residues long. The CDR3 is CASSSSPGQGTSGLGRTQYF. CDR3 in DNA: TGCGCCAGCAGCTCGTCCCCGGGGCAGGGGACTAGCGGGCTCGGGCGTACGCAGTATTTT.

The rearrangement joins TRBV15 to TRBJ2-3; tentative D call: TRBD2 (6 bases). Germline V gene lookup returns CDR1 LNHNV and CDR2 YYDKDF (reference sequence). The V and J ends lost 5 bases and 2 bases respectively, with 11 bases between them. CDR3 size: 14 residues. This CDR3 is CATSWSGSTDTQYF. DNA of the CDR3: TGTGCCACCAGCTGGAGCGGGTCCACAGATACGCAGTATTTT.

This clone was seen a single time. The V call is TRBV7-6, the J call TRBJ2-2, with D perhaps TRBD1 or TRBD2 (5 bases each). The CDR3 sequence is 16 residues long. V lost 5 bases to trimming and J lost 6 bases, with 19 bases between them. Germline V CDR1 and CDR2: SGHVS, FNYEAQ. This CDR3 is CASSILPGADSGELFF. CDR3 nucleotide sequence: TGTGCCAGCAGCATCCTCCCCGGGGCGGACTCCGGGGAGCTGTTTTTT.

V gene TRBV11-3 combines with J gene TRBJ1-1; 9 bases line up with TRBD1. V lost 1 base, J lost 4 bases, and 1 base stayed unmatched. The CDR3 totals 14 residues. Germline CDR1 reads SGHNT; CDR2 reads YENEEA. CDR3 coding DNA: TGTGCCAGCAGCTTAGGACAGGGGGTCACTGAAGCTTTCTTT. As protein: CASSLGQGVTEAFF.

This chain links TRBV11-3 with TRBJ2-1; D may be TRBD1 or TRBD2 (5 bases each). Germline loops: CDR1 SGHNT, CDR2 YENEEA. Between the trimmed V and J ends, which lost 5 bases and 6 bases, there was a span of 23 bases. The CDR3 has 17 amino acids. The CDR3 DNA is TGTGCCAGCAGCCCCGGATGGAGGCAGGGATTTTTCAATGAGCAGTTCTTC. Translated: CASSPGWRQGFFNEQFF.

V gene TRBV11-2 combines with J gene TRBJ2-3, with D tentatively TRBD1 or TRBD2 (5 bases each). Germline V gene sequence: CDR1 SGHAT, CDR2 FQNNGV. This CDR3 has 15 residues. V lost 0 bases, J lost 5 bases, and 12 bases lay in between. The CDR3 is CASSLDTGLVDTQYF. In DNA form, the CDR3 reads TGTGCCAGCAGCTTAGATACGGGGCTGGTAGATACGCAGTATTTT.

This chain joins TRBV10-3 and TRBJ1-2, with D tentatively TRBD1 (6 bases). The CDR3 is made up of 13 amino acids. Trimming took off 6 bases at V and 4 bases at J, with 12 bases between the two ends. CDR1 is ENHRY, CDR2 SYGVKD, per germline. CDR3 sequence: CAISGGQLYGYTF. The CDR3 bases are TGTGCCATCAGCGGGGGGCAACTCTATGGCTACACCTTC.

The chain is built from TRBV28 and TRBJ1-1, with 8 bases matching TRBD1. CDR3 size: 15 residues. The junction had 10 bases not matched to a gene; V was cut back by 6 bases and J by 4 bases. The V gene's germline CDR1 is MDHEN and CDR2 SYDVKM. The CDR3 nucleotides read TGTGCCAGCAGCACACTACAGGGGGTAGTCACTGAAGCTTTCTTT. This translates into CASSTLQGVVTEAFF.

The chain has TRBV5-6 and TRBJ1-1; perhaps TRBD1 as D (6 bases). Germline assignment: CDR1 SGHDT and CDR2 YYEEEE. V lost 2 bases, J lost 0 bases, and 14 bases lay in between. The CDR3 spans 16 residues. The CDR3 sequence: CASSFQVGAMNTEAFF. The CDR3 DNA reads TGTGCCAGCAGCTTCCAGGTGGGGGCCATGAACACTGAAGCTTTCTTT.

The chain is built from TRBV28 and TRBJ2-1; TRBD2 is a possible D gene (6 bases). With 6 bases removed from V and 0 bases from J, the gap between germline ends came to 18 bases. The germline V gene encodes CDR1 MDHEN and CDR2 SYDVKM. The CDR3 has 17 residues. DNA for the CDR3: TGTGCCAGCAGGTCCTCAACTAGCCTGAGCTCCTACAATGAGCAGTTCTTC. Protein: CASRSSTSLSSYNEQFF.

This rearrangement joins TRBV7-8 to TRBJ2-7, with TRBD2 matching over 7 bases. CDR3 size: 15 residues. Trimming cost V 4 bases and J 3 bases; bases outside gene matches: 9. From germline, CDR1 is SGHVS and CDR2 FQNEAQ. CDR3 protein: CASSSLAEGSYEQYF. For the CDR3, the DNA is TGTGCCAGCAGCTCCCTAGCGGAGGGGAGCTACGAGCAGTACTTC.

The chain combines TRBV12-5 with TRBJ2-5; D unclear. The CDR3 spans 15 residues. V was pared by 1 base and J by 5 bases, with 14 bases between. Germline CDR1 LGHNT, CDR2 FRNRAP. CDR3 loop: CASGLGQALGETQYF. The DNA for the CDR3 is TGTGCTAGTGGTTTGGGGCAGGCCCTCGGGGAGACCCAGTACTTC.

This sequence joins TRBV5-1 and TRBJ2-6; a possible D gene is TRBD2 (5 bases). The CDR3 runs 16 residues. With 4 bases removed from V and 0 bases from J, the gap between germline ends came to 11 bases. CDR1 and CDR2 from the germline V gene are SGHRS and YFSETQ. CDR3: CASSEAGYSGANVLTF. The CDR3 DNA follows: TGCGCCAGCAGCGAGGCGGGTTACTCTGGGGCCAACGTCCTGACTTTC.

The V gene is TRBV7-8, the J gene TRBJ1-1; D unclear. V gave up 2 bases and J gave up 4 bases, with 11 bases separating them. The CDR3 contains 14 residues. Germline V CDR1 and CDR2: SGHVS, FQNEAQ. This chain's CDR3 is CASSLSGMGTEAFF. CDR3 nucleotides: TGTGCCAGCAGCTTATCTGGGATGGGCACTGAAGCTTTCTTT.

This sequence joins TRBV19 and TRBJ2-6; D possibly matches TRBD1 or TRBD2 (5 bases each). CDR1 and CDR2 (germline): LNHDA, SQIVND (reference sequence). The length of the CDR3 is 16 residues. The V and J ends lost 4 bases and 2 bases respectively, with 12 bases between them. CDR3 region: CASSTRDVPGANVLTF. In nucleotides, the CDR3 is TGTGCCAGTAGTACCCGGGACGTACCTGGGGCCAACGTCCTGACTTTC.

The chain is built from TRBV7-9 and TRBJ2-1; D is undetermined. Per germline, CDR1 SEHNR and CDR2 FQNEAQ (reference sequence). Trimming took 7 bases from V and 9 from J, leaving 10 bases between them. The CDR3 has 11 residues. The DNA for the CDR3 is TGTGCCAGCACCTCGCGGACTGAGCAGTTCTTC. Protein: CASTSRTEQFF.

V and J are TRBV6-5 and TRBJ1-2; no definite D call. CDR1 is MNHEY, CDR2 SVGAGI, per germline. The CDR3 sequence is 13 residues long. V lost 3 bases and J lost 3, with 8 bases in between. The chain's CDR3 is CASSYEQYYGYTF. The CDR3 DNA reads TGTGCCAGCAGTTATGAGCAATACTATGGCTACACCTTC.

This chain joins TRBV7-9 and TRBJ1-2; D not certain. Germline CDR1 SEHNR, CDR2 FQNEAQ (reference sequence). The CDR3 runs 14 residues. The V gene lost 1 base and the J gene lost 4 bases, with 10 bases spanning the gap. Here the CDR3 DNA reads TGTGCCAGCAGCTTAGAACGGACGCCCTATGGCTACACCTTC. Encoded protein: CASSLERTPYGYTF. Supplemented by reference TRBV7-9 and TRBJ1-2, the full variable domain reads DTGVSQNPRHKITKRGQNVTFRCDPISEHNRLYWYRQTLGQGPEFLTYFQNEAQLEKSRLLSDRFSAERPKGSFSTLEIQRTEQGDSAMYLCASSLERTPYGYTFGSGTRLTVV.

This chain links TRBV7-2 with TRBJ2-1; D might be TRBD1 or TRBD2, each matching 5 bases. The CDR3 spans 13 residues. Germline CDR1 and CDR2: SGHTA and FQGNSA. Trimming took off 0 bases at V and 9 bases at J, with 9 bases between the two ends. CDR3 nucleotide sequence: TGTGCCAGCAGCTTAGCCGGGGCTGGTGAGCAGTTCTTC. Encoded protein: CASSLAGAGEQFF.

CDR3 protein: CASSVGQGGETQYF. The CDR3 DNA follows: TGTGCCAGCAGTGTGGGACAGGGAGGAGAGACCCAGTACTTC. The V call is TRBV25-1, the J call TRBJ2-5, with 9 bases identical to TRBD1. V lost 4 bases and J lost 4; bases outside the gene matches: 4. Germline V lookup: CDR1 MGHDK, CDR2 SYGVNS. This CDR3 comprises 14 residues.

The chain uses TRBV5-8 and TRBJ2-5; D not resolved. The CDR3 contains 16 residues. V was shortened by 0 bases and J by 5 bases, with 17 bases between the two germline ends. Germline values: CDR1 SGHTS, CDR2 YDEGEE. CDR3 DNA sequence: TGTGCCAGCAGCTTGGCATTCGTCCTAAAGTGGGAGACCCAGTACTTC. Amino acid sequence: CASSLAFVLKWETQYF.

This chain joins TRBV7-2 and TRBJ1-1; possibly TRBD1 for D (5 bases). The CDR3 consists of 15 residues. Germline V gene data show CDR1 as SGHTA and CDR2 as FQGNSA. Trimming shortened V by 2 bases and J by 5 bases, and 15 bases separated the two germline ends. The CDR3 protein is CASSLFLGGGTEAFF. As DNA, the CDR3 is TGTGCCAGCAGCTTATTCCTCGGGGGGGGAACTGAAGCTTTCTTT.